Listed below are T cell receptor beta chains from one sample, sequenced in a study of T cell changes during pregnancy in multiple sclerosis. The table came from immunoSEQ multiplex PCR; TCRdb's copy has only in-frame clones and leaves some out. The table lists 65,000 or so clones, 90% of them singletons. The starting material was peripheral blood, obtained in the second trimester of pregnancy. The receptors here all came from a female donor in good health, enrolled as a control in a pregnancy study. Both conserved end residues are part of each CDR3. The order of the fields is V gene, clone size, D gene, J gene, CDR3 protein, CDR3 DNA. D genes are given only for firm matches. Size is omitted from some rows. Given values are once, few, many or a class for expanded clones.

v_call: TRBV5-6
clone_size: .
d_call: .
j_call: TRBJ2-7
cdr3_aa: CASSLSPRGYEQYF
cdr3_nt: TGTGCCAGCAGCTTGAGTCCCAGGGGCTACGAGCAGTACTTC

v_call: TRBV19
clone_size: .
d_call: TRBD2
j_call: TRBJ2-1
cdr3_aa: CASSLPSGGSNEQFF
cdr3_nt: TGTGCCAGTAGTCTACCTAGCGGGGGGTCAAATGAGCAGTTCTTC

v_call: TRBV5-5
clone_size: .
d_call: TRBD2
j_call: TRBJ2-7
cdr3_aa: CASSLGRGGYSYEQYF
cdr3_nt: TGTGCCAGCAGCTTGGGTCGCGGGGGATACTCCTACGAGCAGTACTTC

v_call: TRBV2
clone_size: .
d_call: .
j_call: TRBJ1-5
cdr3_aa: CASSFFLGQPQHF
cdr3_nt: TGTGCCAGCAGTTTCTTCCTCGGGCAGCCCCAGCATTTT

v_call: TRBV6-5
clone_size: .
d_call: TRBD1
j_call: TRBJ1-2
cdr3_aa: CASSYLLTGVGDGYTF
cdr3_nt: TGTGCCAGCAGTTACTTATTGACAGGGGTGGGCGATGGCTACACCTTC

v_call: TRBV30
clone_size: .
d_call: .
j_call: TRBJ1-2
cdr3_aa: CAWSYPIRRGDYGYTF
cdr3_nt: TGTGCCTGGAGTTACCCAATACGCAGGGGTGACTATGGCTACACCTTC

v_call: TRBV13
clone_size: .
d_call: .
j_call: TRBJ1-2
cdr3_aa: CASSTNRRGNGYTF
cdr3_nt: TGTGCCAGCAGCACTAACAGAAGGGGGAATGGCTACACCTTC

v_call: TRBV5-1
clone_size: .
d_call: .
j_call: TRBJ2-1
cdr3_aa: CASSLNPSRGSEQFF
cdr3_nt: TGCGCCAGCAGCTTGAATCCCTCGCGGGGAAGTGAGCAGTTCTTC

v_call: TRBV4-1
clone_size: .
d_call: .
j_call: TRBJ2-7
cdr3_aa: CASSQVAPRVKWYEQYF
cdr3_nt: TGCGCCAGCAGCCAAGTAGCTCCCAGGGTTAAGTGGTACGAGCAGTACTTC

v_call: TRBV14
clone_size: .
d_call: .
j_call: TRBJ1-4
cdr3_aa: CASNEGPGEKLFF
cdr3_nt: TGTGCCTCGAACGAGGGTCCGGGTGAAAAACTGTTTTTT

v_call: TRBV27
clone_size: .
d_call: TRBD1
j_call: TRBJ2-7
cdr3_aa: CASSPGTGISYEQYF
cdr3_nt: TGTGCCAGCAGTCCCGGGACAGGGATTTCCTACGAGCAGTACTTC

v_call: TRBV19
clone_size: .
d_call: .
j_call: TRBJ1-3
cdr3_aa: CASSQSQAGNTIYF
cdr3_nt: TGTGCCAGTAGCCAGTCACAGGCCGGAAACACCATATATTTT

v_call: TRBV4-1
clone_size: .
d_call: .
j_call: TRBJ1-3
cdr3_aa: CASSQDRSGGNTIYF
cdr3_nt: TGCGCCAGCAGCCAAGATCGCAGCGGTGGAAACACCATATATTTT

v_call: TRBV5-8
clone_size: .
d_call: TRBD1
j_call: TRBJ2-2
cdr3_aa: CASSHRQARGTGELFF
cdr3_nt: TGTGCCAGCAGCCACCGACAGGCCAGGGGGACCGGGGAGCTGTTTTTT

v_call: TRBV18
clone_size: .
d_call: .
j_call: TRBJ2-3
cdr3_aa: CASSPPGLRDTQYF
cdr3_nt: TGTGCCAGCTCTCCCCCGGGTCTTAGGGATACGCAGTATTTT

v_call: TRBV6-6
clone_size: .
d_call: TRBD2
j_call: TRBJ2-7
cdr3_aa: CATRSGSSYEQYF
cdr3_nt: TGTGCCACACGTAGCGGGAGCTCCTACGAGCAGTACTTC

v_call: TRBV7-8
clone_size: .
d_call: .
j_call: TRBJ1-2
cdr3_aa: CASSLDRDFYGYTF
cdr3_nt: TGTGCCAGCAGCTTAGACAGGGATTTCTATGGCTACACCTTC

v_call: TRBV28
clone_size: .
d_call: TRBD2
j_call: TRBJ2-7
cdr3_aa: CASSLYLAGGPYEQYF
cdr3_nt: TGTGCCAGCAGTTTATACCTAGCGGGAGGGCCTTACGAGCAGTACTTC

v_call: TRBV6-5
clone_size: .
d_call: TRBD1
j_call: TRBJ1-2
cdr3_aa: CASSGQGASYGYTF
cdr3_nt: TGTGCCAGCAGTGGACAGGGGGCATCGTATGGCTACACCTTC

v_call: TRBV7-2
clone_size: few
d_call: .
j_call: TRBJ1-1
cdr3_aa: CASSISVMDTEAFF
cdr3_nt: TGTGCCAGCAGCATCTCAGTGATGGACACTGAAGCTTTCTTT

v_call: TRBV5-1
clone_size: once
d_call: .
j_call: TRBJ1-5
cdr3_aa: CASSLAGDYSQPQHF
cdr3_nt: TGCGCCAGCAGCTTGGCCGGGGACTATAGTCAGCCCCAGCATTTT

v_call: TRBV11-3
clone_size: .
d_call: .
j_call: TRBJ2-7
cdr3_aa: CASSLSGPGDEQYF
cdr3_nt: TGTGCCAGCAGCTTAAGCGGACCCGGCGACGAGCAGTACTTC

v_call: TRBV12-2
clone_size: .
d_call: .
j_call: TRBJ1-5
cdr3_aa: CASRSPCNQPQHF
cdr3_nt: TGTGCAAGTCGCTCCCCCTGTAATCAGCCCCAGCATTTT

v_call: TRBV19
clone_size: .
d_call: .
j_call: TRBJ1-5
cdr3_aa: CASTLASVNQPQHF
cdr3_nt: TGTGCCAGTACCCTGGCTTCCGTCAATCAGCCCCAGCATTTT

v_call: TRBV30
clone_size: .
d_call: .
j_call: TRBJ1-6
cdr3_aa: CAWSGGRDSPLHF
cdr3_nt: TGTGCCTGGAGTGGCGGGAGAGATTCACCCCTCCACTTT

v_call: TRBV11-2
clone_size: .
d_call: .
j_call: TRBJ2-2
cdr3_aa: CASSPFTGELFF
cdr3_nt: TGTGCCAGCAGCCCATTTACCGGGGAGCTGTTTTTT